This T cell receptor beta chain is from a study of T cell repertoires and HLA-DP antigens. TCRdb's copy holds only in-frame clones and misses some; the assay was immunoSEQ multiplex PCR. The data contain about 110,000 clones, around 93% of them singletons. The CDR3 sequence is 16 residues long. V was shortened by 5 bases and J by 4 bases, with 18 bases between the two germline ends. Germline V gives CDR1 LGHNT, CDR2 FRNRAP. As for this clone: The antigen is not known.

Study-wide results and caveats: Total CD4+ responders were stimulated by HeLa antigen-presenting cells. Clones undetected before culture averaged about 33% against one allele and approximately 50% against the other.

The clonotype originates from a woman aged 18-29 years in good health and CMV-seronegative. This chain uses TRBV12-5 with TRBJ1-5; weak D call: TRBD1 (5 bases). Sequencing used CD4+ T cells from PBMCs. Here the CDR3 reads CASGPPGIGGNQPQHF. DNA of the CDR3: TGTGCTAGTGGTCCGCCGGGTATTGGGGGGAATCAGCCCCAGCATTTT.